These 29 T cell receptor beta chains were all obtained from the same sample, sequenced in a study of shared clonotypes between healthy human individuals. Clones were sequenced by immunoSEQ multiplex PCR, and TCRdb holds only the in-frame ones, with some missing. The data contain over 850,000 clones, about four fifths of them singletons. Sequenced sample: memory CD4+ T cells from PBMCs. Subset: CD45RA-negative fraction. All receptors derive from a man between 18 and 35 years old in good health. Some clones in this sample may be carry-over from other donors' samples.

The CDR3 protein is CASSTSGSYEQYF. The CDR3 DNA reads TGCGCCAGCAGTACTAGCGGGAGCTACGAGCAGTACTTC. The chain combines TRBV4-3 with TRBJ2-7; TRBD2 aligns across 11 bases. The V gene end was trimmed by 6 bases and the J gene end by 3 bases; junction bases not matched to a gene: 1. Germline CDR1 reads LGHNA; CDR2 reads YSLEER. The CDR3 length is 13 residues.

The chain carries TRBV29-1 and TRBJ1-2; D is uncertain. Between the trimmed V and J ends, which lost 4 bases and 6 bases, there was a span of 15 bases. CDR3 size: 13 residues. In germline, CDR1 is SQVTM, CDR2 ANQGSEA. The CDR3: CSVASWAADGYTF. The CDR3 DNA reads TGCAGCGTTGCCTCGTGGGCAGCGGATGGCTACACCTTC.

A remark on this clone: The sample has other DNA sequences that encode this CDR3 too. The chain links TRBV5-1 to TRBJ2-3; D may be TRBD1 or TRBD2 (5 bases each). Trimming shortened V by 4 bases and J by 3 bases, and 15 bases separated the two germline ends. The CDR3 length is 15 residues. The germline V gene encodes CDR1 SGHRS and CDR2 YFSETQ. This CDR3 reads CASSLGLAVTDTQYF. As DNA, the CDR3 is TGCGCCAGCAGCCTGGGGCTAGCAGTTACAGATACGCAGTATTTT.

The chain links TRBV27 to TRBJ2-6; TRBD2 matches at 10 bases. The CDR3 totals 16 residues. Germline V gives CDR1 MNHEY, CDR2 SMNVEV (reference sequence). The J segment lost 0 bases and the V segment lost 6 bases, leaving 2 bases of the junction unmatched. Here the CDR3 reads CASRASGGSGANVLTF. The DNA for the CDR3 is TGTGCCAGCAGAGCTAGCGGGGGCTCTGGGGCCAACGTCCTGACTTTC.

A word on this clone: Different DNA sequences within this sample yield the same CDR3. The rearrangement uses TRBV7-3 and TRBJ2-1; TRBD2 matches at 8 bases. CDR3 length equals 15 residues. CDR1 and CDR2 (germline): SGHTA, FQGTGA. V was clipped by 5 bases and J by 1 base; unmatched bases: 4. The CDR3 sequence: CASSPIAGSYNEQFF. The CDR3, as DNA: TGTGCCAGCAGCCCTATAGCGGGGTCCTACAATGAGCAGTTCTTC.

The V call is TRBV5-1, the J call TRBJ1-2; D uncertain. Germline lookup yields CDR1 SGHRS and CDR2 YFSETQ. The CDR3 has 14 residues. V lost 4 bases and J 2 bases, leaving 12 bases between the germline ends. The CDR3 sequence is CASSGKVGNYGYTF. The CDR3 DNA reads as TGCGCCAGCAGCGGCAAAGTGGGAAACTATGGCTACACCTTC.

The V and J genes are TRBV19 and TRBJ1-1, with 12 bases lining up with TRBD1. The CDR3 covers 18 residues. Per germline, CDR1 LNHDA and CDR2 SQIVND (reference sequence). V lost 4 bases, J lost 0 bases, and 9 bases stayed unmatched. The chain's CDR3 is CASSRGTGGVRMNTEAFF. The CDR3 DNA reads TGTGCCAGTAGTAGGGGGACAGGGGGCGTAAGGATGAACACTGAAGCTTTCTTT.

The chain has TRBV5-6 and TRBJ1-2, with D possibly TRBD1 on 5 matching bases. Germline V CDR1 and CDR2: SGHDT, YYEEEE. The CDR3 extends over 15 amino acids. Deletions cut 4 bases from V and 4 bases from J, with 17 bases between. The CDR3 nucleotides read TGTGCCAGCAGCCCGGGGCAGGGCCGTGGCTATGGCTACACCTTC. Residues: CASSPGQGRGYGYTF.

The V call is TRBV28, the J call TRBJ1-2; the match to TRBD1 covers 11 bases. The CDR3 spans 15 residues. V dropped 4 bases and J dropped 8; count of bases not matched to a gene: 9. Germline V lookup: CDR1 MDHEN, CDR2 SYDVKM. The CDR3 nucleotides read TGTGCCAGCAGTTCACCATGGACAGGGGGCCGGGGCTACACCTTC. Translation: CASSSPWTGGRGYTF.

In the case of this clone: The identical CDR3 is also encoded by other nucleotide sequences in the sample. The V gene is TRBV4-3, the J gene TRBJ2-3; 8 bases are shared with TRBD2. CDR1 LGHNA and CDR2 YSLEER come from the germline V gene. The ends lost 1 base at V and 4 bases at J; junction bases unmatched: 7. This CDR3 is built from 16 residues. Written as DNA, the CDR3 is TGCGCCAGCAGCCAAGGGGCCAGCGGGAGTGCAGATACGCAGTATTTT. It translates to CASSQGASGSADTQYF.

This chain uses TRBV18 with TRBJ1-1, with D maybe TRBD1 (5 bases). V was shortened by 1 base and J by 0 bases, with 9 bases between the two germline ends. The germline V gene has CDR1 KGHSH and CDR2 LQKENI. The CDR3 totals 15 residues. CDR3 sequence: CASSPQGDMNTEAFF. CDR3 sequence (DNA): TGTGCCAGCTCACCACAAGGGGATATGAACACTGAAGCTTTCTTT.

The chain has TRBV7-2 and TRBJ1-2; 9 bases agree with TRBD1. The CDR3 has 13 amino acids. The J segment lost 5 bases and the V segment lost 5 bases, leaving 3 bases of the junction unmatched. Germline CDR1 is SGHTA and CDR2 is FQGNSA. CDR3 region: CASSPGQGYGYTF. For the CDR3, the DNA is TGTGCCAGCAGCCCGGGACAGGGATATGGCTACACCTTC.

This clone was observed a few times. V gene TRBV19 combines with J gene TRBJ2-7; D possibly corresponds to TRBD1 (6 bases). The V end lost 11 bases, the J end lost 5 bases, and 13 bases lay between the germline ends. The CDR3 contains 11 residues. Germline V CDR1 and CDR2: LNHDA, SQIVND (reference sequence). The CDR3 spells CAHSRDNEQYF. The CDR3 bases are TGTGCCCACTCCCGGGACAACGAGCAGTACTTC.

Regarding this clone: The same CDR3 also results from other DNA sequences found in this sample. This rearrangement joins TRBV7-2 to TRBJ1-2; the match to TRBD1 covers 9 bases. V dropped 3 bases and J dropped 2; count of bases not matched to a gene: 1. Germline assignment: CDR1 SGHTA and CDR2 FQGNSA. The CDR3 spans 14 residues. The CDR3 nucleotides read TGTGCCAGCAGCTTGGGGACAGGGAACTATGGCTACACCTTC. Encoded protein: CASSLGTGNYGYTF.

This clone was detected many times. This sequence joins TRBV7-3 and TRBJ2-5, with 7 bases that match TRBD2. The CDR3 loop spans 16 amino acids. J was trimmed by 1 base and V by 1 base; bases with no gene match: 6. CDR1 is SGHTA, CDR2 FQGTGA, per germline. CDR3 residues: CASSLRASGRQETQYF. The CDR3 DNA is TGTGCCAGCAGCTTAAGAGCTAGCGGCCGCCAAGAGACCCAGTACTTC.

For the CDR3, the DNA is TGCGCCAGCAGCTCTCGGGGACAGGATGAAAAACTGTTTTTT. It translates to CASSSRGQDEKLFF. The chain links TRBV4-1 to TRBJ1-4, with 8 bases that match TRBD1. Germline trimming cut 5 bases from V and 6 bases from J; bases unmatched to any gene: 5. The CDR3 contains 14 residues. Germline loops: CDR1 MGHRA, CDR2 YSYEKL.

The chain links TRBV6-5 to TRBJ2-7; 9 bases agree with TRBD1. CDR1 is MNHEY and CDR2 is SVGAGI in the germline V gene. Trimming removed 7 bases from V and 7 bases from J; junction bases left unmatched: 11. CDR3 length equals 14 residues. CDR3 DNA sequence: TGTGCCAGCACCCCCCTGGACAGGGGAGGAGAGCAGTACTTC. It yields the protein CASTPLDRGGEQYF.

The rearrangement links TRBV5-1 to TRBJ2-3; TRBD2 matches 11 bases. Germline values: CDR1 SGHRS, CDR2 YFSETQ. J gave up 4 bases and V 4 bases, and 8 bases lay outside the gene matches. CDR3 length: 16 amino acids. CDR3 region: CASSALAGVVSDTQYF. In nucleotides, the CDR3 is TGCGCCAGCAGCGCACTAGCGGGAGTAGTATCAGATACGCAGTATTTT.

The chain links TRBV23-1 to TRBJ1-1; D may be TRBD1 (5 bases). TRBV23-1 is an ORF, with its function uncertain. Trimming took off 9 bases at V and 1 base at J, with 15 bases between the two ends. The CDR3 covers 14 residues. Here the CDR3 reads CASSLGLPNTEAFF. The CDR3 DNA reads TGCGCCAGTTCCTTGGGGCTGCCGAACACTGAAGCTTTCTTT.

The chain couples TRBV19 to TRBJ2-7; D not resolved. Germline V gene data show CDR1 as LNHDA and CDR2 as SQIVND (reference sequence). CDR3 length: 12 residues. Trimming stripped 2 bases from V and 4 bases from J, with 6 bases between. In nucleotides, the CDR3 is TGTGCCAGTAGTATAATGGGTTACGAGCAGTACTTC. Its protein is CASSIMGYEQYF.

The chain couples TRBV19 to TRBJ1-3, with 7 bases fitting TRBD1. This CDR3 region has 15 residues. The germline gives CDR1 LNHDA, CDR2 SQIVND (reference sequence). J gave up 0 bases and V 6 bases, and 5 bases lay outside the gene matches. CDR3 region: CASRGQHSSGNTIYF. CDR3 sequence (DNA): TGTGCCAGTAGGGGACAGCACAGCTCTGGAAACACCATATATTTT.

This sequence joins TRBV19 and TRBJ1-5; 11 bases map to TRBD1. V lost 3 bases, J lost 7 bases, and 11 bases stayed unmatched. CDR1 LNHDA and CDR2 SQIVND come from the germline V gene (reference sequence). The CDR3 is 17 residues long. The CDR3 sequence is CASSMLPGQGAYQPQHF. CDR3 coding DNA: TGTGCCAGTAGTATGCTCCCCGGACAGGGGGCATACCAGCCCCAGCATTTT. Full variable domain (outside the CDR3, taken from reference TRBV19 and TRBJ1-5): DGGITQSPKYLFRKEGQNVTLSCEQNLNHDAMYWYRQDPGQGLRLIYYSQIVNDFQKGDIAEGYSVSREKKESFPLTVTSAQKNPTAFYLCASSMLPGQGAYQPQHFGDGTRLSIL.

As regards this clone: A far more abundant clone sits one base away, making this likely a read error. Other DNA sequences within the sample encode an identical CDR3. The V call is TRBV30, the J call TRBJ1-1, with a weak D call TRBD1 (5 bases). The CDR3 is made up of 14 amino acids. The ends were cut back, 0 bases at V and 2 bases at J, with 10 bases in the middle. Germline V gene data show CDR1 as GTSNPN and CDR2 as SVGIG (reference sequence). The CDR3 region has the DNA TGTGCCTGGAGTGTGAGAGGGGTAAACACTGAAGCTTTCTTT. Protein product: CAWSVRGVNTEAFF.

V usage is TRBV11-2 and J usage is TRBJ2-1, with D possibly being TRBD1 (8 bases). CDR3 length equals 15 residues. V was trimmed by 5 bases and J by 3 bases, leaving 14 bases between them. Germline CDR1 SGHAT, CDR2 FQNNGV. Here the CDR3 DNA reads TGTGCCAGCAGCACCAGCGGGACAGGCTACAATGAGCAGTTCTTC. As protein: CASSTSGTGYNEQFF.

The CDR3 DNA is TGTGCCAGCAGCTTAGAATGGGGTAGAAACATTCAGTACTTC. Protein sequence: CASSLEWGRNIQYF. The gene calls are TRBV7-9 and TRBJ2-4, with no clear D. The V gene lost 1 base and the J gene lost 6 bases, with 10 bases spanning the gap. CDR1 SEHNR and CDR2 FQNEAQ come from the germline V gene (reference sequence). This CDR3 has 14 amino acids. Combining the CDR3 with reference TRBV7-9 and TRBJ2-4 gives the whole variable domain DTGVSQNPRHKITKRGQNVTFRCDPISEHNRLYWYRQTLGQGPEFLTYFQNEAQLEKSRLLSDRFSAERPKGSFSTLEIQRTEQGDSAMYLCASSLEWGRNIQYFGAGTRLSVL.

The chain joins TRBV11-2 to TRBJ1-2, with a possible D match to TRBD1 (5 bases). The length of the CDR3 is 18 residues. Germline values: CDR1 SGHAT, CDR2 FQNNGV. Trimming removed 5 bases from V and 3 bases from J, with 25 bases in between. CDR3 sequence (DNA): TGTGCCAGCAGCCTAATTCCCGGGACGGCGCGGGGAGACTATGGCTACACCTTC. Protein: CASSLIPGTARGDYGYTF.

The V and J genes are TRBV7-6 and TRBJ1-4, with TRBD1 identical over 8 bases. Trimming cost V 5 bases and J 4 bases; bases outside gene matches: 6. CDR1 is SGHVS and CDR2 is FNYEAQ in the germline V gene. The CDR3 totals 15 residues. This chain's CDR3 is CASSPSDRGNEKLFF. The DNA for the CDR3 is TGTGCCAGCAGCCCCTCAGACAGGGGTAATGAAAAACTGTTTTTT.

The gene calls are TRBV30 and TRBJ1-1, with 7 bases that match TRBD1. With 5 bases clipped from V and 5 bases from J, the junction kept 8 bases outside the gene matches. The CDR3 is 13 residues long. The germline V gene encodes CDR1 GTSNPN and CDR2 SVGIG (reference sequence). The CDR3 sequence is CAWDAGGGTEAFF. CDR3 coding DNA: TGTGCCTGGGATGCAGGGGGGGGAACTGAAGCTTTCTTT.

The CDR3 bases are TGTGCCAGCAGTGACCCGGACAGGGGGGGAGGGCAGTACTTC. It codes for CASSDPDRGGGQYF. This sequence joins TRBV6-1 and TRBJ2-7, with 10 bases aligning to TRBD1. The CDR3 is 14 amino acids. V lost 3 bases and J lost 9; bases outside the gene matches: 8. Looked up from germline, CDR1 is MNHNS and CDR2 is SASEGT.